The 2 T cell receptor beta chains reported below all come from one sample, sequenced in a study of cytomegalovirus exposure and HLA in healthy donors. Primers included in the PCR were 60 Vbeta and 13 Jbeta primers. Generated by immunoSEQ multiplex PCR, the TCRdb table keeps only in-frame clones and is missing some. The sample includes approximately 100,000 clones, 60% to 80% seen only once; the top ten take approximately 2%. Specimen: PBMCs. These receptors originate from a human donor in good health.

In its sample, this clone was seen a few times. The V and J genes are TRBV2 and TRBJ1-1; D remains ambiguous. The V gene's germline CDR1 is SNHLY and CDR2 FYNNEI. The V and J ends lost 0 bases and 0 bases respectively, with 8 bases between them. The CDR3 has 15 residues. In DNA form, the CDR3 reads TGTGCCAGCAGTGAAGCGCGATCGATGAACACTGAAGCTTTCTTT. Protein product: CASSEARSMNTEAFF.

This clone was counted between two and nine times. The chain carries TRBV7-9 and TRBJ1-2; D unclear. V gave up 5 bases and J gave up 3 bases, with 16 bases separating them. In germline, CDR1 is SEHNR, CDR2 FQNEAQ (reference sequence). The CDR3 extends over 15 amino acids. The CDR3 DNA reads as TGTGCCAGCAGCGCCCCTGGAGTGGAGGACTATGGCTACACCTTC. The encoded protein is CASSAPGVEDYGYTF.